The source of this TCR beta chain is a study of T-cell reconstitution after alpha-beta-depleted transplantation in children. On this clonotype: Antigen specificity is unknown.

General study findings and limits: The main origin of T-cell counts and diversity one year after transplant was newly produced T cells. Several patients had high TCRbeta diversity at day 60; it came from surviving recipient T cells and thymic progenitors. Several hundred expanded graft clones reportedly were the source of alpha-beta T cells about two months after transplant.

The CDR3 covers 14 residues. Germline CDR1 SGHDT, CDR2 YYEEEE. V shed 5 bases and J 8 bases; nucleotides not matched to a gene: 5. Unique molecular identifiers were used to barcode this TCRbeta library. Via MiXCR, TCRdb re-called the PCR reads, giving one row per CDR3 protein. The data contain 85,000 to 120,000 distinct CDR3 sequences, about 7.5% of them singletons. V usage is TRBV5-6 and J usage is TRBJ1-6; the match to TRBD1 covers 9 bases. The origin of this receptor is a boy younger than 10 with acute lymphoblastic leukemia, due to receive a stem cell transplant. Sample: PBMCs, taken before TCRalphabeta/CD19-depleted stem cell transplant. The CDR3 sequence: CASSQDRGYSPLHF. The DNA of the CDR3 is TGTGCCAGCAGTCAGGACAGGGGTTATTCACCCCTCCACTTT.